A selection of T cell receptor beta chains follows, all from one sample in a study of identical twins. In TCRdb, the 5' RACE reads were re-called with MiXCR into one record per CDR3 protein. The sample contains approximately 490,000 distinct CDR3 sequences, around 20% of which appear only once. These data were also reused for a study on yellow fever vaccine responses in identical twins.

Sequencing input: CD4+ T cells sorted from blood. The receptors were gathered from a woman aged 18-35 years in good health. Both conserved end residues are part of each CDR3.

j_call | v_call | cdr3_aa
TRBJ2-2 | TRBV12-3/TRBV12-4 | CASRVGGYERTGELFF
TRBJ2-1 | TRBV7-2 | CASSLGAGFTGNEQFF
TRBJ2-1 | TRBV20-1 | CSAERGSYHEQFF
TRBJ2-7 | TRBV7-9 | CASSYEGFSSYEQYF
TRBJ1-2 | TRBV20-1 | CSARVAGYGYTF
TRBJ1-1 | TRBV7-6 | CASSLFDSEAFF
TRBJ2-5 | TRBV5-1 | CASSLHSKLAGGPREETQYF
TRBJ2-3 | TRBV20-1 | CSAGRDTDTQYF
TRBJ2-5 | TRBV12-5 | CASGYRGGVGTQYF
TRBJ2-2 | TRBV28 | CASRPREFGGELFF
TRBJ2-3 | TRBV12-3/TRBV12-4 | CASSPLAVGHTQYF
TRBJ2-1 | TRBV11-2 | CASSQTSWGDGTRGDEQFF
TRBJ1-1 | TRBV20-1 | CSARDSQGKGAFF
TRBJ2-7 | TRBV18 | CASSPSDRLLYEQYF
TRBJ2-2 | TRBV11-2 | CASSRTSGTNTGELFF
TRBJ2-7 | TRBV6-5 | CASSYTGQVSYEQYF
TRBJ2-1 | TRBV7-7 | CASSLGELDEQFF
TRBJ1-1 | TRBV7-3 | CASSWGGMGTEAFF
TRBJ2-3 | TRBV5-1 | CASSLLVGTDTQYF
TRBJ2-3 | TRBV4-1 | CASSQDPGQGFDTQYF